The 10 T cell receptor beta chains below come from one sample, sequenced in a study of CD8+ T cells in alopecia areata (dated by TCRdb to about 2018). The sample's treatment or condition label, decoded: oral pan-JAK inhibitor, 5-10 mg twice daily. Libraries were made using the immunoSEQ multiplex PCR assay. To provide template for TCR sequencing, every sample had RNA extracted and reverse transcribed into cDNA. TCRdb's version of the immuneACCESS table is confined to in-frame rearrangements and falls short of the full clone set. An unresolved V gene accounts for under half of the shortfall where checked; the remainder is of unknown origin. A total of over 250,000 clones appear in this sample, roughly 63% of them only once. About 0.93% of the sample goes to the ten largest clones. The sequences come from CD4+ T cells sorted from blood, collected between weeks 51 and 52, from a patient treated with tofacitinib. The receptor source for this set is a human donor with alopecia areata.

V is TRBV7-9 and J is TRBJ1-5; D uncertain. This CDR3 has 13 amino acids. Germline V gene lookup returns CDR1 SEHNR and CDR2 FQNEAQ (reference sequence). The V end lost 0 bases, the J end lost 9 bases, and 9 bases lay between the germline ends. The CDR3: CASSLAEDPPQHF. Here the CDR3 DNA reads TGTGCCAGCAGCTTAGCGGAGGATCCGCCCCAGCATTTT.

This clone was detected only a few times. The gene calls are TRBV20-1 and TRBJ2-7, with no clear D. The CDR3 is made up of 11 amino acids. Germline CDR1 reads DFQATT; CDR2 reads SNEGSKA (reference sequence). Trimming removed 6 bases from V and 4 bases from J, with 10 bases in between. The CDR3 DNA reads TGCAGTGCCACAGATCCGTACGAGCAGTACTTC. Translating it yields CSATDPYEQYF.

The chain combines TRBV5-1 with TRBJ2-4, with D possibly matching TRBD1 (5 bases). This CDR3 spans 14 amino acids. Germline V gives CDR1 SGHRS, CDR2 YFSETQ. Deletions cut 3 bases from V and 3 bases from J, with 10 bases between. Here the CDR3 reads CASSWGYSKNIQYF. Written as DNA, the CDR3 is TGCGCCAGCAGCTGGGGCTACAGCAAAAACATTCAGTACTTC.

CDR3 region: CATWTEPYYEQYF. CDR3 coding DNA: TGTGCCACCTGGACAGAACCCTACTACGAGCAGTACTTC. The chain carries TRBV7-9 and TRBJ2-7, with D perhaps matching TRBD1 (6 bases). CDR3 size: 13 residues. Trimming took 10 bases from V and 3 from J, leaving 16 bases between them. Germline V gene data show CDR1 as SEHNR and CDR2 as FQNEAQ (reference sequence).

The rearrangement uses TRBV6-5 and TRBJ1-2, with TRBD1 matching 7 bases. The germline V gene has CDR1 MNHEY and CDR2 SVGAGI. Losses at the gene ends were 6 bases for V and 6 bases for J; bases not matched to a gene: 13. The CDR3 has 15 amino acids. The CDR3 here is CASRKHRGELNGYTF. CDR3 in DNA: TGTGCCAGCAGAAAGCACAGGGGCGAGTTAAATGGCTACACCTTC.

This rearrangement joins TRBV30 to TRBJ2-1, with 7 bases matching TRBD2. The CDR3 extends over 14 amino acids. V lost 2 bases to trimming and J lost 1 base; unmatched junction nucleotides: 2. Germline V CDR1 and CDR2: GTSNPN, SVGIG (reference sequence). CDR3 DNA: TGTGCCTGGAGTATCGGGGGGTCCTACAATGAGCAGTTCTTC. Translated, it gives CAWSIGGSYNEQFF.

The CDR3 coding sequence is TGTGCCAGCAGCTCGGATAAGGGGACCCAGTACTTC. Translation gives CASSSDKGTQYF. This chain joins TRBV5-4 and TRBJ2-5, with D unclear. Trimming pared 3 bases from V and 7 bases from J, leaving 10 bases between. Germline V CDR1 and CDR2: SGHNT, YYREEE (reference sequence). The CDR3 loop spans 12 amino acids.

This rearrangement joins TRBV7-9 to TRBJ2-4; D uncertain. V was cut by 2 bases and J by 14 bases, with 13 bases left in between. The CDR3 totals 12 residues. From germline, CDR1 is SEHNR and CDR2 FQNEAQ (reference sequence). CDR3 coding DNA: TGTGCCAGCAGCTTACTTTCCGGGCCCAAGTACTTC. Protein product: CASSLLSGPKYF.

This clone was detected only a few times. J is TRBJ1-1 and V is TRBV6-6; possibly TRBD1 for D (5 bases). The CDR3 has 12 residues. CDR1 is MNHNY and CDR2 is SVGAGI in the germline V gene (reference sequence). The V gene lost 5 bases and the J gene lost 6 bases, with 10 bases spanning the gap. CDR3 sequence reads: CASSPRGAEAFF. In DNA, the CDR3 is TGTGCCAGCAGTCCCAGAGGGGCTGAAGCTTTCTTT.

The genes are TRBV30 and TRBJ1-2, with unresolved D. There are 12 residues in the CDR3. Germline CDR1 is GTSNPN and CDR2 is SVGIG (reference sequence). The ends were cut back, 4 bases at V and 5 bases at J, with 11 bases in the middle. The CDR3 sequence is CAWTFEGYGYTF. The DNA of the CDR3 is TGTGCCTGGACGTTCGAAGGTTATGGCTACACCTTC.